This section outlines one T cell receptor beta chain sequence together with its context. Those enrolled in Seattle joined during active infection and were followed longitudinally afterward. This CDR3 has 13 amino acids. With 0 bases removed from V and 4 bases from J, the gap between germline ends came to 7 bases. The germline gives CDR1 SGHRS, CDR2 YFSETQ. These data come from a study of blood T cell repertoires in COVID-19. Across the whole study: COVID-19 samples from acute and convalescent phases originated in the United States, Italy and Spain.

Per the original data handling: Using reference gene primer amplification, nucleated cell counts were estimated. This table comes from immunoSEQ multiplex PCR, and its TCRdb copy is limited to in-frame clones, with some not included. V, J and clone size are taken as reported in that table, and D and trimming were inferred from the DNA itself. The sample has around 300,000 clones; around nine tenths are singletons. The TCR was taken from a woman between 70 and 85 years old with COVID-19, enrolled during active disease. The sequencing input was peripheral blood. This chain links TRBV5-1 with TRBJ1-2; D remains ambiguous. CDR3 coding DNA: TGCGCCAGCAGCTTGGATATCAGCTATGGCTACACCTTC. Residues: CASSLDISYGYTF.